The 19 T cell receptor beta chains below all came from one sample that was sequenced in a study of blood T cell repertoires in COVID-19 (TCRdb year 2020). Libraries were prepared through the immunoSEQ multiplex PCR assay. Drawn from immuneACCESS, this table holds only the in-frame rearrangements with V and J called that TCRdb kept. Clones are partly lost; checked studies trace under half to an unresolved V gene and leave the rest unexplained. The sample table lists about 480,000 clones, approximately 90% of them with a count of one. Over 10% of the sample is held by the ten biggest clonotypes. Sequenced material: peripheral blood. Receptors originate from a woman aged 45-65 years with COVID-19, enrolled during active disease.

The DNA for the CDR3 is TGTGCCAGCAGCTTGGGGGACAGGGTTGGGCTTGGCTACACCTTC. It is translated as CASSLGDRVGLGYTF. The rearrangement uses TRBV5-6 and TRBJ1-2, with 9 nucleotides matching TRBD1. V lost 0 bases, J lost 7 bases, and 7 bases stayed unmatched. The CDR3 covers 15 residues. The germline CDR1 and CDR2 sequences are SGHDT and YYEEEE.

In DNA form, the CDR3 reads TGTGCCAGCACCAAAAGTGGGGGCGGCCCTGAAGCTTTCTTT. It codes for CASTKSGGGPEAFF. The chain links TRBV3-1 (or the pseudogene TRBV3-2) to TRBJ1-1; TRBD1 is a possible D gene (6 bases). There are 14 residues in the CDR3. Germline V gene sequence: CDR1 LGHDT, CDR2 YNNKEL (reference sequence). Trimming took off 7 bases at V and 6 bases at J, with 18 bases between the two ends.

The gene calls are TRBV7-9 and TRBJ2-7; 7 positions agree with TRBD2. The CDR3 consists of 15 residues. CDR1 and CDR2 from the germline V gene are SEHNR and FQNEAQ (reference sequence). J was trimmed by 0 bases and V by 3 bases; bases with no gene match: 5. The CDR3 DNA reads as TGTGCCAGCAGCTTGCGGGGGACGGGCTCCTACGAGCAGTACTTC. As protein: CASSLRGTGSYEQYF. Looking up the rest from reference TRBV7-9 and TRBJ2-7 gives the full variable domain: DTGVSQNPRHKITKRGQNVTFRCDPISEHNRLYWYRQTLGQGPEFLTYFQNEAQLEKSRLLSDRFSAERPKGSFSTLEIQRTEQGDSAMYLCASSLRGTGSYEQYFGPGTRLTVT.

The rearrangement links TRBV5-6 to TRBJ2-2, with D unclear. V lost 0 bases, J lost 5 bases, and 8 bases lay in between. Germline loops: CDR1 SGHDT, CDR2 YYEEEE. The CDR3 sequence is 14 residues long. The CDR3 DNA follows: TGTGCCAGCAGCTTGGGGAGTGAAACCGGGGAGCTGTTTTTT. Protein product: CASSLGSETGELFF.

This chain uses TRBV24-1 with TRBJ2-5, with D hard to call. The CDR3 loop spans 15 amino acids. Trimming pared 2 bases from V and 2 bases from J, leaving 11 bases between. Per the germline V gene, CDR1 is KGHDR and CDR2 is SFDVKD. This CDR3 reads CATSDSAVGQETQYF. The CDR3 bases are TGTGCCACCAGTGATTCCGCGGTAGGACAAGAGACCCAGTACTTC.

This chain links TRBV2 with TRBJ1-5; 10 bases line up with TRBD1. The V gene's germline CDR1 is SNHLY and CDR2 FYNNEI. Germline trimming cut 6 bases from V and 0 bases from J; bases unmatched to any gene: 8. The CDR3 has 17 amino acids. Here the CDR3 reads CASRDRGGVLSNQPQHF. CDR3 coding DNA: TGTGCCAGCAGGGACAGGGGGGGGGTCCTTAGCAATCAGCCCCAGCATTTT.

Only a few counts were recorded for this clone. The V gene is TRBV28, the J gene TRBJ1-6; D is unresolved. The CDR3 is 12 residues long. V lost 4 bases, J lost 8 bases, and 6 bases lay in between. CDR1 MDHEN and CDR2 SYDVKM come from the germline V gene. CDR3 DNA: TGTGCCAGCAGTTCTCTCCATTCACCCCTCCACTTT. Residues: CASSSLHSPLHF.

The rearrangement links TRBV19 to TRBJ1-5; D is possibly TRBD1 (5 bases). Trimming removed 8 bases at V and 10 bases at J, with 24 bases between. Germline CDR1 LNHDA, CDR2 SQIVND (reference sequence). The CDR3 has 15 amino acids. CDR3 in amino acids: CASDIPGLMKTPQHF. The CDR3 DNA sequence: TGTGCCAGTGATATACCGGGACTGATGAAAACCCCCCAGCATTTT. Complete variable domain (other parts from reference TRBV19 and TRBJ1-5): DGGITQSPKYLFRKEGQNVTLSCEQNLNHDAMYWYRQDPGQGLRLIYYSQIVNDFQKGDIAEGYSVSREKKESFPLTVTSAQKNPTAFYLCASDIPGLMKTPQHFGDGTRLSIL.

The J gene is TRBJ1-4, the V gene TRBV6-2 or TRBV6-3, with D hard to call. Germline V gene lookup returns CDR1 MNHEY and CDR2 SVGEGT. V lost 5 bases and J 5 bases, leaving 12 bases between the germline ends. This CDR3 spans 14 amino acids. The CDR3 sequence: CASSTSQTNEKLFF. The DNA of the CDR3 is TGTGCCAGCAGTACTTCACAGACAAATGAAAAACTGTTTTTT.

The rearrangement links TRBV5-6 to TRBJ2-5; 7 nucleotides match TRBD1. There are 16 residues in the CDR3. Unmatched junction bases numbered 9, after V lost 1 base and J lost 3 bases. CDR1 SGHDT and CDR2 YYEEEE come from the germline V gene. CDR3 in amino acids: CASSLCRRDSKETQYF. In DNA, the CDR3 is TGTGCCAGCAGCTTGTGCCGCCGGGACAGCAAAGAGACCCAGTACTTC. The entire variable domain, with the rest obtained from reference TRBV5-6 and TRBJ2-5, is as follows: DAGVTQSPTHLIKTRGQQVTLRCSPKSGHDTVSWYQQALGQGPQFIFQYYEEEERQRGNFPDRFSGHQFPNYSSELNVNALLLGDSALYLCASSLCRRDSKETQYFGPGTRLLVL.

The chain joins TRBV6-5 to TRBJ2-1, with TRBD2 matching over 13 bases. The germline V gene encodes CDR1 MNHEY and CDR2 SVGAGI. The CDR3 loop spans 16 amino acids. Germline trimming cut 2 bases from V and 6 bases from J; bases unmatched to any gene: 4. The CDR3 region has the DNA TGTGCCAGCAGTTACACCGGGACTAGCGGGGCCAATGAGCAGTTCTTC. It is translated as CASSYTGTSGANEQFF.

The chain uses TRBV19 and TRBJ1-1; D uncertain. V was shortened by 7 bases and J by 1 base, with 13 bases between the two germline ends. This CDR3 is 14 amino acids long. Germline CDR1 LNHDA, CDR2 SQIVND (reference sequence). In nucleotides, the CDR3 is TGTGCCAGTACCCCGGGTAGTTCGAACACTGAAGCTTTCTTT. Amino acids: CASTPGSSNTEAFF.

The chain couples TRBV30 to TRBJ1-5; 7 positions match TRBD1. The V and J ends lost 2 bases and 7 bases, in that order; junction bases with no gene match: 8. The CDR3 sequence is 14 residues long. Germline loops: CDR1 GTSNPN, CDR2 SVGIG (reference sequence). The CDR3 reads CAWSTGQPAQPQHF. For the CDR3, the DNA is TGTGCCTGGAGTACGGGACAGCCTGCCCAGCCCCAGCATTTT.

J is TRBJ1-2 and V is TRBV28, with D unresolved. This CDR3 is built from 13 residues. Germline loops: CDR1 MDHEN, CDR2 SYDVKM. Trimming left V 4 bases short and J 2 bases short, with 8 bases between. The CDR3 coding sequence is TGTGCCAGCAGTTCCCAGGCCAACTATGGCTACACCTTC. It yields the protein CASSSQANYGYTF.

This chain's CDR3 is CASSSRGLDTEAFF. CDR3 sequence (DNA): TGTGCCAGCAGTTCACGGGGGTTGGACACTGAAGCTTTCTTT. J is TRBJ1-1 and V is TRBV28; TRBD1 is a possible D gene (5 bases). The CDR3 covers 14 residues. Germline CDR1 reads MDHEN; CDR2 reads SYDVKM. The germline V and J ends were trimmed by 4 bases and 3 bases, with 12 bases remaining between them.

This clone occurred once. The V gene is TRBV2, the J gene TRBJ2-1; no firm D call. CDR1 and CDR2 (germline): SNHLY, FYNNEI. The CDR3 extends over 12 amino acids. Trimming left V 11 bases short and J 5 bases short, with 13 bases between. CDR3 sequence reads: CASGGPDNEQFF. CDR3 DNA: TGTGCCTCTGGCGGCCCAGACAATGAGCAGTTCTTC. Complete variable domain (other parts from reference TRBV2 and TRBJ2-1): EPEVTQTPSHQVTQMGQEVILRCVPISNHLYFYWYRQILGQKVEFLVSFYNNEISEKSEIFDDQFSVERPDGSNFTLKIRSTKLEDSAMYFCASGGPDNEQFFGPGTRLTVL.

The chain employs TRBV14 and TRBJ1-1, with 8 bases identical to TRBD1. The germline gives CDR1 SGHDN, CDR2 FVKESK. The CDR3 is 12 residues long. Unmatched junction bases numbered 7, after V lost 3 bases and J lost 13 bases. The CDR3 bases are TGTGCCAGCAGCCATCCGCAGGGGGCGGGTTTCTTT. It encodes CASSHPQGAGFF. Full variable domain (missing parts from reference TRBV14 and TRBJ1-1): EAGVTQFPSHSVIEKGQTVTLRCDPISGHDNLYWYRRVMGKEIKFLLHFVKESKQDESGMPNNRFLAERTGGTYSTLKVQPAELEDSGVYFCASSHPQGAGFFGQGTRLTVV.

The chain combines TRBV19 with TRBJ2-7; D remains unclear. The V end was cut by 6 bases, the J end by 0 bases, with 9 bases between. The CDR3 is made up of 13 amino acids. CDR1 and CDR2 from the germline V gene are LNHDA and SQIVND (reference sequence). The CDR3 nucleotides are TGTGCCAGTAGCTTCAAGAGCTCCTACGAGCAGTACTTC. Its protein product is CASSFKSSYEQYF.

The CDR3 DNA follows: TGTGCCATCAGTGTCCCGGACAGGGGTGACGAGCAGTACTTC. Translated, it gives CAISVPDRGDEQYF. The chain joins TRBV10-3 to TRBJ2-7, with 9 bases identical to TRBD1. The CDR3 length is 14 residues. In germline, CDR1 is ENHRY, CDR2 SYGVKD. The V gene end was trimmed by 4 bases and the J gene end by 5 bases; junction bases not matched to a gene: 6.